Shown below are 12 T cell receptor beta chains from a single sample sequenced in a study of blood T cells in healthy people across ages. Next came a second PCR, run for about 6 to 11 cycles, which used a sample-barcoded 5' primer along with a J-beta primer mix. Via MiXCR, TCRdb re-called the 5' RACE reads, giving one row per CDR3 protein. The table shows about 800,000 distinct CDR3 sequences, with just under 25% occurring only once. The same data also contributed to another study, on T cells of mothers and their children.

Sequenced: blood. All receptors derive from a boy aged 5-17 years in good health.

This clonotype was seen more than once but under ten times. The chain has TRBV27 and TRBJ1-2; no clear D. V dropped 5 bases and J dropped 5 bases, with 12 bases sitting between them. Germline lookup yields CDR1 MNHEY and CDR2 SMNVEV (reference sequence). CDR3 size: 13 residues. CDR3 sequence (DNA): TGTGCCAGCAGTACCGGGTCTCGATATGGCTACACCTTC. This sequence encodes CASSTGSRYGYTF.

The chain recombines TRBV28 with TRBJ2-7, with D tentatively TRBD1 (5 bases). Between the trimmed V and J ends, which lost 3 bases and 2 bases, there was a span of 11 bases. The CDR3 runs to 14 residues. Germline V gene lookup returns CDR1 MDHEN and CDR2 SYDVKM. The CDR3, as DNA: TGTGCCAGCAGTTTGGTGACAGCGACCTACGAGCAGTACTTC. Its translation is CASSLVTATYEQYF.

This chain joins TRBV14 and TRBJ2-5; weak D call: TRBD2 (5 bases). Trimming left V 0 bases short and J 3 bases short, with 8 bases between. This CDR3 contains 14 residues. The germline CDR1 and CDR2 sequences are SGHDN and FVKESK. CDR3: CASSQDYGEETQYF. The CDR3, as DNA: TGTGCCAGCAGCCAAGATTACGGGGAAGAGACCCAGTACTTC. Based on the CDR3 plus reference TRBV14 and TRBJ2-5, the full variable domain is EAGVTQFPSHSVIEKGQTVTLRCDPISGHDNLYWYRRVMGKEIKFLLHFVKESKQDESGMPNNRFLAERTGGTYSTLKVQPAELEDSGVYFCASSQDYGEETQYFGPGTRLLVL.

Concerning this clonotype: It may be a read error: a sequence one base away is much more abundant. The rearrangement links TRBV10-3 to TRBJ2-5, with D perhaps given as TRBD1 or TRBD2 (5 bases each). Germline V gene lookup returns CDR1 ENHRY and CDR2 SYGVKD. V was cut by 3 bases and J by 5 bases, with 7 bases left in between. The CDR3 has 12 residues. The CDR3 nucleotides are TGTGCCATCAGTGACAGGGACGAGACCCAGTACTTC. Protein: CAISDRDETQYF.

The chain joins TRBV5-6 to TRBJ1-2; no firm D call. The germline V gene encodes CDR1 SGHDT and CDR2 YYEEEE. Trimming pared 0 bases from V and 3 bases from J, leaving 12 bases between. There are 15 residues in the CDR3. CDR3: CASSLVSRNDYGYTF. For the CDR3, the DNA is TGTGCCAGCAGCTTGGTTTCCAGGAATGACTATGGCTACACCTTC.

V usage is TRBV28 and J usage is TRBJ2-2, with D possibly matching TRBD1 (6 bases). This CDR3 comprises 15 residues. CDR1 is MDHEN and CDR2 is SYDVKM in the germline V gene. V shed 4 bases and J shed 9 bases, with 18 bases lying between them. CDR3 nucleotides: TGTGCCAGCAGTTCGACAGACAGGTCTAGTAGGGAGCTGTTTTTT. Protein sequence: CASSSTDRSSRELFF.

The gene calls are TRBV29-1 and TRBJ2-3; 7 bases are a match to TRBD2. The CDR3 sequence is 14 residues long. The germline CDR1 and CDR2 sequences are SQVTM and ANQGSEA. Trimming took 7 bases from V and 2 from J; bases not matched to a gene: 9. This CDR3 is CSAFRGGYTDTQYF. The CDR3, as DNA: TGCAGCGCTTTTAGGGGAGGGTACACAGATACGCAGTATTTT.

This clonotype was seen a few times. The CDR3 nucleotides read TGCAGTGCTAGGGTTAGAAACAGCGCGAACACCGGGGAGCTGTTTTTT. This translates into CSARVRNSANTGELFF. V usage is TRBV20-1 and J usage is TRBJ2-2; D not certain. V was shortened by 3 bases and J by 0 bases, with 14 bases between the two germline ends. This CDR3 contains 16 residues. Germline assignment: CDR1 DFQATT and CDR2 SNEGSKA (reference sequence).

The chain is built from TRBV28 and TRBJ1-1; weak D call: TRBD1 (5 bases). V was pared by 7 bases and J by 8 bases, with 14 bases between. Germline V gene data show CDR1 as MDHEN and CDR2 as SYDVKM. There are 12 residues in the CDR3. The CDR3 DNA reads TGTGCCAGCACCTTTCAGGGAGCCGAAGCTTTCTTT. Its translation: CASTFQGAEAFF.

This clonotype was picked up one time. For the CDR3, the DNA is TGCAGCGTTTTGACTAGCGGGGACTACGAGCAGTACTTC. This encodes CSVLTSGDYEQYF. This chain links TRBV29-1 with TRBJ2-5, with 11 bases identical to TRBD2. The end of the DNA fits TRBJ2-7 better, so the J call may be wrong. Germline lookup yields CDR1 SQVTM and CDR2 ANQGSEA. The CDR3 totals 13 residues.

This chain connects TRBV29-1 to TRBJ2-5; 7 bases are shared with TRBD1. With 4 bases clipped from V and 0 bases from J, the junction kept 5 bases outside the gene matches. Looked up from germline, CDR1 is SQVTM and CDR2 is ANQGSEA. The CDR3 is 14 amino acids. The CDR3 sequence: CSVAGQVYQETQYF. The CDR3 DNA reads TGCAGCGTTGCCGGACAGGTATACCAAGAGACCCAGTACTTC.

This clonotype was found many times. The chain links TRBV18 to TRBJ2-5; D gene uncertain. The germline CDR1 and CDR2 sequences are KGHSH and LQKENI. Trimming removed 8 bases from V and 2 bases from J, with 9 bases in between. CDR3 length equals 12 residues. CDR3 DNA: TGTGCCAGCAGTCGACAACAAGAGACCCAGTACTTC. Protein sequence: CASSRQQETQYF.